The 28 T cell receptor beta chains below were found in one sample sequenced in a study of T cell changes during pregnancy in multiple sclerosis. Clones were read by immunoSEQ multiplex PCR, and TCRdb kept only the in-frame ones, dropping some. The data contain about 68,000 clones, less than 95% of them singletons. The specimen was peripheral blood, collected in the second trimester of pregnancy. The receptor source for this set is a female donor with multiple sclerosis, enrolled in a pregnancy study.

The chain has TRBV5-6 and TRBJ1-4; D is ambiguous. The CDR3 is 17 amino acids. The V end lost 0 bases, the J end lost 1 base, and 13 bases lay between the germline ends. CDR1 is SGHDT and CDR2 is YYEEEE in the germline V gene. CDR3 nucleotides: TGTGCCAGCAGCTTGGTAGTCCAGTCGGGAACTAATGAAAAACTGTTTTTT. Translated: CASSLVVQSGTNEKLFF. The entire variable domain, with the rest obtained from reference TRBV5-6 and TRBJ1-4, is as follows: DAGVTQSPTHLIKTRGQQVTLRCSPKSGHDTVSWYQQALGQGPQFIFQYYEEEERQRGNFPDRFSGHQFPNYSSELNVNALLLGDSALYLCASSLVVQSGTNEKLFFGSGTQLSVL.

The V gene is TRBV7-3, the J gene TRBJ2-4, with D possibly matching TRBD2 (6 bases). CDR1 and CDR2 from the germline V gene are SGHTA and FQGTGA. There are 13 residues in the CDR3. Trimming took 5 bases from V and 8 from J, leaving 13 bases between them. The CDR3 sequence is CASSVTPGDIQYF. In nucleotides, the CDR3 is TGTGCCAGCAGCGTGACGCCGGGAGACATTCAGTACTTC.

This chain connects TRBV5-1 to TRBJ1-2, with D maybe TRBD1 (6 bases). The V end was cut by 0 bases, the J end by 2 bases, with 8 bases between. Germline CDR1 is SGHRS and CDR2 is YFSETQ. This CDR3 comprises 14 residues. The CDR3 nucleotides are TGCGCCAGCAGCTTGGCAGGGGAAAACTATGGCTACACCTTC. This encodes CASSLAGENYGYTF.

The gene calls are TRBV9 and TRBJ2-5, with 7 bases that match TRBD2. The CDR3 is 14 amino acids. The trim removed 0 bases at V and 5 bases at J, leaving 4 bases unmatched. CDR1 SGDLS and CDR2 YYNGEE come from the germline V gene. The CDR3 nucleotides read TGTGCCAGCAGCGTAGACGGGGGGACGGAGACCCAGTACTTC. Encoded protein: CASSVDGGTETQYF. Supplemented by reference TRBV9 and TRBJ2-5, the full variable domain reads DSGVTQTPKHLITATGQRVTLRCSPRSGDLSVYWYQQSLDQGLQFLIQYYNGEERAKGNILERFSAQQFPDLHSELNLSSLELGDSALYFCASSVDGGTETQYFGPGTRLLVL.

V and J are TRBV5-1 and TRBJ2-1; 10 positions match TRBD2. The CDR3 sequence is 17 residues long. CDR1 SGHRS and CDR2 YFSETQ come from the germline V gene. V shed 2 bases and J 5 bases; nucleotides not matched to a gene: 10. This CDR3 is CASSFTSGAVSNNEQFF. The DNA of the CDR3 is TGCGCCAGCAGCTTCACTAGCGGGGCGGTGAGTAACAATGAGCAGTTCTTC.

CDR3 loop: CASRVQGAGNTEAFF. The DNA for the CDR3 is TGTGCCAGCAGAGTGCAGGGGGCCGGGAACACTGAAGCTTTCTTT. This chain connects TRBV25-1 to TRBJ1-1; 8 bases align to TRBD1. V was pared by 6 bases and J by 1 base, with 7 bases of the junction left unmatched. The CDR3 runs 15 residues. The germline V gene encodes CDR1 MGHDK and CDR2 SYGVNS. Looking up the rest from reference TRBV25-1 and TRBJ1-1 gives the full variable domain: EADIYQTPRYLVIGTGKKITLECSQTMGHDKMYWYQQDPGMELHLIHYSYGVNSTEKGDLSSESTVSRIRTEHFPLTLESARPSHTSQYLCASRVQGAGNTEAFFGQGTRLTVV.

Details on this clone: Other DNA sequences in the sample encode the same CDR3. The CDR3 DNA sequence: TGTGCCAGCAGCGTCGGGAGCGCAGATACGCAGTATTTT. Protein sequence: CASSVGSADTQYF. The genes are TRBV9 and TRBJ2-3; maybe TRBD2 (6 bases). Germline values: CDR1 SGDLS, CDR2 YYNGEE. The CDR3 consists of 13 residues. The V end lost 2 bases, the J end lost 4 bases, and 8 bases lay between the germline ends.

The V gene is TRBV5-1, the J gene TRBJ2-2, with unresolved D. CDR1 is SGHRS and CDR2 is YFSETQ in the germline V gene. V lost 0 bases and J lost 1, with 7 bases in between. The CDR3 runs to 15 residues. Written as DNA, the CDR3 is TGCGCCAGCAGCTTGGACAGCCTGAACACCGGGGAGCTGTTTTTT. This gives the protein CASSLDSLNTGELFF.

The chain is built from TRBV5-1 and TRBJ1-1, with D uncertain. Trimming stripped 0 bases from V and 0 bases from J, with 6 bases between. Germline V gene sequence: CDR1 SGHRS, CDR2 YFSETQ. This CDR3 spans 14 amino acids. This chain's CDR3 is CASSLGGMNTEAFF. The DNA of the CDR3 is TGCGCCAGCAGCTTGGGCGGAATGAACACTGAAGCTTTCTTT.

The chain joins TRBV7-2 to TRBJ1-5; 10 bases are a match to TRBD1. The ends lost 4 bases at V and 7 bases at J; junction bases unmatched: 4. The CDR3 sequence is 14 residues long. Germline lookup yields CDR1 SGHTA and CDR2 FQGNSA. The CDR3 here is CASSSGQGGQPQHF. The CDR3, as DNA: TGTGCCAGCAGCTCTGGACAGGGGGGCCAGCCCCAGCATTTT.

The chain employs TRBV30 and TRBJ1-5; 8 nucleotides align to TRBD1. This CDR3 region has 15 residues. Trimming removed 7 bases from V and 0 bases from J; junction bases left unmatched: 8. The germline V gene has CDR1 GTSNPN and CDR2 SVGIG (reference sequence). As DNA, the CDR3 is TGTGCCTCATCGACAGGGGCGATTAGCAATCAGCCCCAGCATTTT. It is translated as CASSTGAISNQPQHF.

This sequence joins TRBV6-1 and TRBJ2-3; no firm D call. In germline, CDR1 is MNHNS, CDR2 SASEGT. V was pared by 8 bases and J by 1 base, with 13 bases between. The length of the CDR3 is 14 residues. DNA of the CDR3: TGTGCCAGCCTACTCGGGTACCGCACAGATACGCAGTATTTT. This codes for CASLLGYRTDTQYF.

This chain uses TRBV7-9 with TRBJ2-3; no reliable D call. Germline CDR1 and CDR2: SEHNR and FQNEAQ (reference sequence). This CDR3 spans 14 amino acids. V lost 2 bases and J lost 3, with 9 bases in between. The CDR3 nucleotides are TGTGCCAGCAGCTTAAGTAGCCCTACAGATACGCAGTATTTT. Translated, it gives CASSLSSPTDTQYF.

The chain employs TRBV7-3 and TRBJ2-1; 9 bases map to TRBD2. Germline V CDR1 and CDR2: SGHTA, FQGTGA. This CDR3 is 14 amino acids long. Trimming at V came to 5 bases and at J to 2 bases, leaving 1 base not matched to a gene. As DNA, the CDR3 is TGTGCCAGCAGCCGCGGGGGGGCCTACAATGAGCAGTTCTTC. This gives the protein CASSRGGAYNEQFF.

The chain couples TRBV4-3 to TRBJ1-2; D gene uncertain. V was cut by 0 bases and J by 4 bases, with 15 bases left in between. The CDR3 spans 16 residues. The germline V gene encodes CDR1 LGHNA and CDR2 YSLEER. In DNA form, the CDR3 reads TGCGCCAGCAGCCAAGACGAGGCGCAGCCGATCTATGGCTACACCTTC. It is translated as CASSQDEAQPIYGYTF.

V usage is TRBV9 and J usage is TRBJ1-1; 7 nucleotides match TRBD1. The V segment lost 0 bases and the J segment 0 bases; nucleotides outside the gene matches: 8. CDR1 and CDR2 (germline): SGDLS, YYNGEE. This CDR3 has 17 amino acids. For the CDR3, the DNA is TGTGCCAGCAGCGTAGGAGGTCGGGACAGAATGAACACTGAAGCTTTCTTT. This translates into CASSVGGRDRMNTEAFF.

The V call is TRBV19, the J call TRBJ2-5; maybe TRBD2 (5 bases). Germline CDR1 reads LNHDA; CDR2 reads SQIVND (reference sequence). Trimming took off 5 bases at V and 4 bases at J, with 17 bases between the two ends. The CDR3 runs to 15 residues. The chain's CDR3 is CASSDGNPRPETQYF. Here the CDR3 DNA reads TGTGCCAGTAGTGACGGGAATCCTCGTCCAGAGACCCAGTACTTC.

Notes on this clone: The same CDR3 arises from other DNA sequences in this sample as well. J is TRBJ1-5 and V is TRBV5-1; TRBD1 agrees at 7 bases. CDR1 is SGHRS and CDR2 is YFSETQ in the germline V gene. Unmatched junction bases numbered 3, after V lost 4 bases and J lost 2 bases. The CDR3 is 14 residues long. The CDR3 loop reads CASSPGQGNQPQHF. The CDR3 bases are TGCGCCAGCAGCCCCGGACAGGGCAATCAGCCCCAGCATTTT.

The J gene is TRBJ2-3, the V gene TRBV6-1; no reliable D call. The CDR3 sequence is 13 residues long. Germline V lookup: CDR1 MNHNS, CDR2 SASEGT. V was pared by 7 bases and J by 5 bases, with 13 bases between. This CDR3 is CASTQGARDTQYF. As DNA, the CDR3 is TGTGCCAGCACCCAAGGAGCAAGAGATACGCAGTATTTT.

The gene calls are TRBV14 and TRBJ2-4; TRBD1 matches 7 bases. V was pared by 4 bases and J by 8 bases, with 2 bases of the junction left unmatched. The germline V gene encodes CDR1 SGHDN and CDR2 FVKESK. This CDR3 is built from 12 residues. CDR3 nucleotides: TGTGCCAGCAGCCCCAGGGGGTACATTCAGTACTTC. As protein: CASSPRGYIQYF.

This clone was seen a handful of times. CDR3 protein: CASSLTGILNTEAFF. CDR3 in DNA: TGTGCCAGCTCACTTACCGGGATTTTGAACACTGAAGCTTTCTTT. This chain connects TRBV18 to TRBJ1-1; D is unclear. Trimming shortened V by 4 bases and J by 0 bases, and 12 bases separated the two germline ends. From germline, CDR1 is KGHSH and CDR2 LQKENI. This CDR3 spans 15 amino acids.

J is TRBJ1-4 and V is TRBV7-9; possibly TRBD1 for D (5 bases). The V end was cut by 5 bases, the J end by 7 bases, with 20 bases between. This CDR3 is built from 16 residues. CDR1 and CDR2 (germline): SEHNR, FQNEAQ (reference sequence). CDR3 nucleotide sequence: TGTGCCAGCAGCCCGTTTGGGGCTAAGCAAGGTGAAAAACTGTTTTTT. Protein: CASSPFGAKQGEKLFF. Supplemented by reference TRBV7-9 and TRBJ1-4, the full variable domain reads DTGVSQNPRHKITKRGQNVTFRCDPISEHNRLYWYRQTLGQGPEFLTYFQNEAQLEKSRLLSDRFSAERPKGSFSTLEIQRTEQGDSAMYLCASSPFGAKQGEKLFFGSGTQLSVL.

This chain connects TRBV10-2 to TRBJ2-5, with 10 bases that match TRBD1. The CDR3 is 13 residues long. The germline gives CDR1 WSHSY, CDR2 SAAADI. V was pared by 9 bases and J by 5 bases, with 6 bases of the junction left unmatched. The DNA of the CDR3 is TGCGCCAGTAAGACAGGGGGCAGCGAGACCCAGTACTTC. Protein sequence: CASKTGGSETQYF.

The V gene is TRBV19, the J gene TRBJ1-5, with 8 bases lining up with TRBD1. The CDR3 consists of 15 residues. V trimming: 5 bases; J trimming: 0 bases; junction bases outside the gene matches: 3. Germline CDR1 is LNHDA and CDR2 is SQIVND (reference sequence). CDR3 sequence: CASSAGTGSNQPQHF. The CDR3 coding sequence is TGTGCCAGTAGTGCCGGGACAGGTAGCAATCAGCCCCAGCATTTT.

The rearrangement joins TRBV10-3 to TRBJ1-1; 7 bases align to TRBD1. Germline trimming cut 10 bases from V and 6 bases from J; bases unmatched to any gene: 11. The germline V gene encodes CDR1 ENHRY and CDR2 SYGVKD. This CDR3 spans 13 amino acids. The CDR3: CATSSHRGSEAFF. CDR3 in DNA: TGTGCCACCTCTTCCCACAGGGGCTCTGAAGCTTTCTTT.

V gene TRBV6-6 combines with J gene TRBJ2-7, with D possibly being TRBD1 (5 bases). Germline CDR1 and CDR2: MNHNY and SVGAGI (reference sequence). The CDR3 contains 12 residues. V gave up 1 base and J gave up 5 bases, with 6 bases separating them. The DNA of the CDR3 is TGTGCCAGCAGTTACTTAGGGGACGAGCAGTACTTC. It is translated as CASSYLGDEQYF.

The J gene is TRBJ1-2, the V gene TRBV10-2; a weak D match, TRBD1 (5 bases). Germline loops: CDR1 WSHSY, CDR2 SAAADI. The CDR3 has 14 amino acids. Trimming took 7 bases from V and 2 from J, leaving 14 bases between them. CDR3 nucleotide sequence: TGCGCCAGCATTGGGAGGGGTGGGAACTATGGCTACACCTTC. This sequence encodes CASIGRGGNYGYTF.

This rearrangement joins TRBV13 to TRBJ1-1; weak D call: TRBD1 (6 bases). The ends were cut back, 1 base at V and 3 bases at J, with 15 bases in the middle. In germline, CDR1 is PRHDT, CDR2 FYEKMQ (reference sequence). The CDR3 length is 16 residues. CDR3 loop: CASSLDGGPGDTEAFF. Here the CDR3 DNA reads TGTGCCAGCAGCTTAGACGGGGGGCCGGGGGACACTGAAGCTTTCTTT.